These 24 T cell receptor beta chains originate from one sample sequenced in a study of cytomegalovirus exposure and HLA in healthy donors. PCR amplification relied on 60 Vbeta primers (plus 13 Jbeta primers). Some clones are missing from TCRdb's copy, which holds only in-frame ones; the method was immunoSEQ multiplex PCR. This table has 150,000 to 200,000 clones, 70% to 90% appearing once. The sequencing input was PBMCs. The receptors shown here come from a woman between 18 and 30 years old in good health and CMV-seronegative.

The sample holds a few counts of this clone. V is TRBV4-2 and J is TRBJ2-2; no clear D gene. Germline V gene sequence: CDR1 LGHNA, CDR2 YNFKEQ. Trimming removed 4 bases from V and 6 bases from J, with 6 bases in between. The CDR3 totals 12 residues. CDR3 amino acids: CASSLPPGELFF. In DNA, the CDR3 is TGTGCCAGCAGCCTCCCTCCCGGGGAGCTGTTTTTT.

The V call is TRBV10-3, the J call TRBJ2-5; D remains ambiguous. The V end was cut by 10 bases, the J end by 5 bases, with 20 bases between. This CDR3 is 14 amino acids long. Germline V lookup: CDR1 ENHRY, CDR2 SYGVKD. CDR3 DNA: TGTGCCACCCAGACTTCGACCGATTCGGAGACCCAGTACTTC. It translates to CATQTSTDSETQYF.

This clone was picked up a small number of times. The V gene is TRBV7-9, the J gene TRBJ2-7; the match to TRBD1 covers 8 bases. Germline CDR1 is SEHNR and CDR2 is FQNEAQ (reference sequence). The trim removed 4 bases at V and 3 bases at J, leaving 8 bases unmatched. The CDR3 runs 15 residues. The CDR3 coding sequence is TGTGCCAGCAGCTCAACGGACAGGGCCTTCTACGAGCAGTACTTC. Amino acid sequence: CASSSTDRAFYEQYF.

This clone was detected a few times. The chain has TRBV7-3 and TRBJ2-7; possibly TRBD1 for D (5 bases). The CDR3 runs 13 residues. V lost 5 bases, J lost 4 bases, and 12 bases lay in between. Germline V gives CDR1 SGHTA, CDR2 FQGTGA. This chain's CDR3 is CASSPASGYEQYF. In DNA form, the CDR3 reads TGTGCCAGCAGCCCGGCCTCAGGGTACGAGCAGTACTTC.

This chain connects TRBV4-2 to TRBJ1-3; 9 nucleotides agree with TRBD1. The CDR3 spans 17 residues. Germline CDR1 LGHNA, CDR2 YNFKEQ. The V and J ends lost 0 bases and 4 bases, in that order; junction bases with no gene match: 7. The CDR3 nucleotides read TGTGCCAGCAGCCAAGAAGGGGAGGGGACAGGGGGAAACACCATATATTTT. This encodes CASSQEGEGTGGNTIYF.

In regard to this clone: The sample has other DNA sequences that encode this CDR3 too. Here the CDR3 reads CASSVTGGGETQYF. In DNA, the CDR3 is TGTGCCAGCAGCGTCACAGGGGGCGGGGAGACCCAGTACTTC. The rearrangement joins TRBV9 to TRBJ2-5, with 9 nucleotides matching TRBD1. J gave up 5 bases and V 2 bases, and 4 bases lay outside the gene matches. The CDR3 length is 14 residues. Per the germline V gene, CDR1 is SGDLS and CDR2 is YYNGEE.

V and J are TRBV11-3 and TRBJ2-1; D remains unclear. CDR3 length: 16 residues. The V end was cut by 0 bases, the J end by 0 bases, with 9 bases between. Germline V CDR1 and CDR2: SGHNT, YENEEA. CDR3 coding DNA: TGTGCCAGCAGCTTAGACACGGTTTACTCCTACAATGAGCAGTTCTTC. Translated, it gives CASSLDTVYSYNEQFF.

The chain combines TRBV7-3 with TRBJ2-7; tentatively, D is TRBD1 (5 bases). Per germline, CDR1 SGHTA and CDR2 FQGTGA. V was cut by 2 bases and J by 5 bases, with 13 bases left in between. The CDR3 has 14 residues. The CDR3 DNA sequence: TGTGCCAGCAGCTTAGGTTCAGGGCCGAACGAGCAGTACTTC. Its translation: CASSLGSGPNEQYF.

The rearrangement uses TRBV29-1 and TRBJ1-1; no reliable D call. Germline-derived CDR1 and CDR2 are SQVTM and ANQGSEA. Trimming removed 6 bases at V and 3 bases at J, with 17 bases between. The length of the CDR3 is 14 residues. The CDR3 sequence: CSVKGRVWDTEAFF. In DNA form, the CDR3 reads TGCAGCGTCAAAGGGAGGGTATGGGACACTGAAGCTTTCTTT. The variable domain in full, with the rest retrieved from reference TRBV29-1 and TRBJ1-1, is SAVISQKPSRDICQRGTSLTIQCQVDSQVTMMFWYRQQPGQSLTLIATANQGSEATYESGFVIDKFPISRPNLTFSTLTVSNMSPEDSSIYLCSVKGRVWDTEAFFGQGTRLTVV.

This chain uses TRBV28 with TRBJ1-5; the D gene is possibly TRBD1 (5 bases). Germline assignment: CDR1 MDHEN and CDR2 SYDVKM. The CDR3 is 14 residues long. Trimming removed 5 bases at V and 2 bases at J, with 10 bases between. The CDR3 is CASSPTRGNQPQHF. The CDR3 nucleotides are TGTGCCAGCAGTCCCACCAGGGGCAATCAGCCCCAGCATTTT.

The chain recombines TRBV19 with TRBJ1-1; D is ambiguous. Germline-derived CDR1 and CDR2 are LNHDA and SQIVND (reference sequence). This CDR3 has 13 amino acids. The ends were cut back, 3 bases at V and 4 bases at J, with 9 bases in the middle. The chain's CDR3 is CASSIEGTTEAFF. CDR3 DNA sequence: TGTGCCAGTAGTATCGAGGGAACCACTGAAGCTTTCTTT.

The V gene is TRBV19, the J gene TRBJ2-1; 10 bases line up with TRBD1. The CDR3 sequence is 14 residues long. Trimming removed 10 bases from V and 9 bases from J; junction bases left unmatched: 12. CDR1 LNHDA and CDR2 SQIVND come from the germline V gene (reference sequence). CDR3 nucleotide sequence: TGTGCCACCCACCGAGACAGGGGGCTGGGTGAGCAGTTCTTC. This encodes CATHRDRGLGEQFF.

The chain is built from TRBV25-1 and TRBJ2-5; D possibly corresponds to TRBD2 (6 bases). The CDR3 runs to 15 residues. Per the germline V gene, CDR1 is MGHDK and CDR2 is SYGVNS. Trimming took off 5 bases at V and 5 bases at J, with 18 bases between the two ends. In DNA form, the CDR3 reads TGTGCCAGCAGTCTCCCCCGCCCGGGGAGGGAGACCCAGTACTTC. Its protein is CASSLPRPGRETQYF.

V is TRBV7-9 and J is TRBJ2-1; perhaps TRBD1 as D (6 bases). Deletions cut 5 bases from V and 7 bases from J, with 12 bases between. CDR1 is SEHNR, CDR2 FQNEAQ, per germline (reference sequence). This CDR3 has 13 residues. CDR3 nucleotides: TGTGCCAGCAGCCGGGAACAGGGTAATGAGCAGTTCTTC. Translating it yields CASSREQGNEQFF.

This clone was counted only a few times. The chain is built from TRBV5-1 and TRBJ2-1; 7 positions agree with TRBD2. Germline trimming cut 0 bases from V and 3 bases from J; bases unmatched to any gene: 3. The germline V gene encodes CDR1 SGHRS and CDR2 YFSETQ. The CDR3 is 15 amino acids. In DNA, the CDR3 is TGCGCCAGCAGCTTGGAGCCTAGCGGCTACAATGAGCAGTTCTTC. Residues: CASSLEPSGYNEQFF.

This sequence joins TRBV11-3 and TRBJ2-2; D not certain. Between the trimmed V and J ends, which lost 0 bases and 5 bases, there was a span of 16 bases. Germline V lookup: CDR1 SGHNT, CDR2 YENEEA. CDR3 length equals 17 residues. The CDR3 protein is CASSLDPQPPRTGELFF. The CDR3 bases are TGTGCCAGCAGCTTAGATCCACAGCCCCCACGGACCGGGGAGCTGTTTTTT.

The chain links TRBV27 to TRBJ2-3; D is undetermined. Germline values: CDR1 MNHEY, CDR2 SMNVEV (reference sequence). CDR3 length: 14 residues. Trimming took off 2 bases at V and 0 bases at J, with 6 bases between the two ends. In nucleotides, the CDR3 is TGTGCCAGCAGTTTAGAGACTAGCACAGATACGCAGTATTTT. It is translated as CASSLETSTDTQYF.

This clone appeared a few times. This chain's CDR3 is CASSLDRGITEAFF. The CDR3 DNA reads TGTGCCAGCAGCCTGGACAGGGGAATCACTGAAGCTTTCTTT. This chain connects TRBV7-2 to TRBJ1-1, with TRBD1 identical over 9 bases. The CDR3 loop spans 14 amino acids. V lost 5 bases, J lost 4 bases, and 5 bases stayed unmatched. Germline V CDR1 and CDR2: SGHTA, FQGNSA.

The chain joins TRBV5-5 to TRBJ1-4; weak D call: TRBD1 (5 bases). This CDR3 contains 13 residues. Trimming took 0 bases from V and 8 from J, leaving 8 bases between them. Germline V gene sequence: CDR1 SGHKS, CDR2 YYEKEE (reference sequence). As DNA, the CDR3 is TGTGCCAGCAGCTTGGTCGGGGGGGAAAAACTGTTTTTT. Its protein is CASSLVGGEKLFF.

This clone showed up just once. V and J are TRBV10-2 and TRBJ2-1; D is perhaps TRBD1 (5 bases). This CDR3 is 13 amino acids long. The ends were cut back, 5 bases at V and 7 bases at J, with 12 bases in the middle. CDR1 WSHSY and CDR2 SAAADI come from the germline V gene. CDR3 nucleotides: TGCGCCAGCAGTCAGCAGGGTTGGAATGAGCAGTTCTTC. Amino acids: CASSQQGWNEQFF.

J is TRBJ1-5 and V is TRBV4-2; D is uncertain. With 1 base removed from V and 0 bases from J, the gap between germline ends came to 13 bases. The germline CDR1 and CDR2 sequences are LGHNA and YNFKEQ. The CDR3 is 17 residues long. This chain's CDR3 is CASSQGYSLYSNQPQHF. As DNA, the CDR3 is TGTGCCAGCAGCCAAGGTTACAGCCTTTATAGCAATCAGCCCCAGCATTTT.

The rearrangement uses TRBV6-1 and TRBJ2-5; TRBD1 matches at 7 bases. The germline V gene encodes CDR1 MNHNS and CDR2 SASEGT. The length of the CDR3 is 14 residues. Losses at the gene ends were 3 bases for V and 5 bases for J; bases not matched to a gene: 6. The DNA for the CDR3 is TGTGCCAGCAGTGAGCCACAGGGGATGGAGACCCAGTACTTC. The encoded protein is CASSEPQGMETQYF.

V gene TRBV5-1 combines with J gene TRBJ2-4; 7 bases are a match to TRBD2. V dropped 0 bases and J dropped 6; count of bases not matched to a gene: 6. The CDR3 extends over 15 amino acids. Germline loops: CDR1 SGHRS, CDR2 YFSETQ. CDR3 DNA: TGCGCCAGCAGCTTGGGGGACTACCTACTAAACATTCAGTACTTC. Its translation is CASSLGDYLLNIQYF.

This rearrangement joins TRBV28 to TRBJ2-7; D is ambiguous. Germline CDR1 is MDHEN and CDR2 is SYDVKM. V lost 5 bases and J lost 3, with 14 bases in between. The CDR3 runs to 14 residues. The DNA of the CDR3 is TGTGCCAGCAGTGGATCATCACAGCTCTACGAGCAGTACTTC. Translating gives CASSGSSQLYEQYF.